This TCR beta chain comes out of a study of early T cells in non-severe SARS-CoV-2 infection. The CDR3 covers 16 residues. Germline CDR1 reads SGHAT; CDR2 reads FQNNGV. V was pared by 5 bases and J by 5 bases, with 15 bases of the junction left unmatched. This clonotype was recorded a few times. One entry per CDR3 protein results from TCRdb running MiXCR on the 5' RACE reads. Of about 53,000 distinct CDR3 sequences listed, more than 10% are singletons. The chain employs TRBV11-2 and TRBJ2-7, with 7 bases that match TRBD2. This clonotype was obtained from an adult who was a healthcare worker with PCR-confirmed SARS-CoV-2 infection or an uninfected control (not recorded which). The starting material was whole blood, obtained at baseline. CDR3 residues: CASSPLRGGMVNEQYF. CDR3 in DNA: TGTGCCAGCAGCCCCCTCCGGGGAGGGATGGTGAACGAGCAGTACTTC. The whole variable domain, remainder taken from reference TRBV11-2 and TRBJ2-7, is EAGVAQSPRYKIIEKRQSVAFWCNPISGHATLYWYQQILGQGPKLLIQFQNNGVVDDSQLPKDRFSAERLKGVDSTLKIQPAKLEDSAVYLCASSPLRGGMVNEQYFGPGTRLTVT.